The sequence of this T cell receptor (beta chain) was determined in a study of blood T cell repertoires in COVID-19. The method was immunoSEQ multiplex PCR; TCRdb's version includes in-frame clones alone and lacks a portion of them. The sample records some 80,000 clones, about four fifths being singletons. This clone was seen just once. This CDR3 has 18 amino acids. Germline CDR1 is SGHNT and CDR2 is YYREEE (reference sequence). J was trimmed by 7 bases and V by 3 bases; bases with no gene match: 12. The gene calls are TRBV5-4 and TRBJ2-2; 13 bases map to TRBD2. The sample taken for sequencing was peripheral blood. This clonotype was obtained from a woman aged 80 or older with active or convalescent COVID-19. CDR3 protein: CASSWGLAGFGNGGELFF. The CDR3, as DNA: TGTGCCAGCAGCTGGGGACTAGCGGGATTCGGTAATGGCGGGGAGCTGTTTTTT.